Listed here are 2 T cell receptor beta chains from one sample, sequenced in a study of shared clonotypes between healthy human individuals. This table comes from immunoSEQ multiplex PCR, and its TCRdb copy is limited to in-frame clones, with some not included. The sample lists around 1.6 million clones, approximately 98% occurring once. The sample was naive CD4+ T cells sorted from blood. Subset here: CD45RA+ positively selected. Receptors originate from a man aged 25 to 45 in good health.

To note about this clone: The sample holds other DNA sequences that translate to the same CDR3. This chain uses TRBV18 with TRBJ2-2; D unclear. Per germline, CDR1 KGHSH and CDR2 LQKENI. The length of the CDR3 is 14 residues. V was trimmed by 2 bases and J by 5 bases, leaving 9 bases between them. CDR3 protein: CASSPLMSTGELFF. The CDR3 coding sequence is TGTGCCAGCTCACCATTAATGTCAACCGGGGAGCTGTTTTTT.

The chain is built from TRBV18 and TRBJ2-4, with a tentative D call TRBD1 (5 bases). Trimming shortened V by 3 bases and J by 5 bases, and 29 bases separated the two germline ends. This CDR3 is built from 20 residues. Germline V CDR1 and CDR2: KGHSH, LQKENI. Here the CDR3 DNA reads TGTGCCAGCTCACCGGAAGGCAGGTTAGGGGCGTTTGGCTTGGAAAACATTCAGTACTTC. Residues: CASSPEGRLGAFGLENIQYF.